These 18 T cell receptor beta chains came from one sample sequenced in a study of blood T cell repertoires in COVID-19. Profiled with immunoSEQ multiplex PCR; TCRdb holds only in-frame clones, not every one. The sample carries over 50,000 clones, almost 85% recorded once. The material sequenced was peripheral blood. These receptors came from a man aged 55-75 years with COVID-19, enrolled during active disease.

The V gene is TRBV19, the J gene TRBJ1-4; tentative D call: TRBD1 (5 bases). The V and J ends lost 6 bases and 5 bases respectively, with 22 bases between them. CDR1 LNHDA and CDR2 SQIVND come from the germline V gene (reference sequence). The CDR3 totals 17 residues. CDR3 bases: TGTGCCAGTAGCCGAGTCGGGGGAGCCACTTTAAATGAAAAACTGTTTTTT. Protein: CASSRVGGATLNEKLFF.

The V gene is TRBV2, the J gene TRBJ2-5; tentatively, D is TRBD2 (5 bases). CDR3 length: 13 residues. Germline V CDR1 and CDR2: SNHLY, FYNNEI. Deletions cut 7 bases from V and 4 bases from J, with 13 bases between. CDR3 protein: CASIPRGLETQYF. In DNA, the CDR3 is TGTGCCAGCATTCCCCGAGGGTTAGAGACCCAGTACTTC.

This clone was observed once. V gene TRBV6-5 combines with J gene TRBJ1-1; D unresolved. The CDR3 runs 14 residues. Trimming removed 0 bases from V and 8 bases from J, with 13 bases in between. Germline values: CDR1 MNHEY, CDR2 SVGAGI. The CDR3 DNA follows: TGTGCCAGCAGTTACTCGTTTGCGGGAGGGGAAGCTTTCTTT. Residues: CASSYSFAGGEAFF.

This clone came up a few times. The chain uses TRBV5-4 and TRBJ2-7; a weak D match, TRBD1 (7 bases). This CDR3 has 14 amino acids. Germline V gene data show CDR1 as SGHNT and CDR2 as YYREEE (reference sequence). Trimming stripped 4 bases from V and 5 bases from J, with 16 bases between. In DNA form, the CDR3 reads TGTGCCAGCAGCGTCCAGGGGGGTATCGACGAGCAGTACTTC. This gives the protein CASSVQGGIDEQYF.

The genes are TRBV11-2 and TRBJ1-1; D gene ambiguous. The CDR3 is 11 amino acids. Germline CDR1 reads SGHAT; CDR2 reads FQNNGV. Between the trimmed V and J ends, which lost 5 bases and 8 bases, there was a span of 9 bases. CDR3 bases: TGTGCCAGCAGCAACTACAAAGAAGCTTTCTTT. Residues: CASSNYKEAFF.

This clone was observed a single time. The rearrangement uses TRBV7-6 and TRBJ1-1; TRBD1 matches at 7 bases. This CDR3 spans 16 amino acids. Looked up from germline, CDR1 is SGHVS and CDR2 is FNYEAQ. Germline trimming cut 5 bases from V and 0 bases from J; bases unmatched to any gene: 9. The CDR3 sequence: CASSRSRDRVNTEAFF. DNA for the CDR3: TGTGCCAGCAGCAGAAGTAGGGACAGAGTGAACACTGAAGCTTTCTTT.

This clone has just one count. The V gene is TRBV10-3, the J gene TRBJ2-1, with D possibly matching TRBD1 (5 bases). The length of the CDR3 is 14 residues. V gave up 2 bases and J gave up 8 bases, with 13 bases separating them. Germline V gives CDR1 ENHRY, CDR2 SYGVKD. CDR3 loop: CAISEPQGTYEQFF. The DNA of the CDR3 is TGTGCCATCAGTGAGCCTCAGGGTACGTATGAGCAGTTCTTC.

The chain combines TRBV15 with TRBJ2-6; possible D gene TRBD2, 6 bases. This CDR3 region has 17 residues. With 0 bases removed from V and 2 bases from J, the gap between germline ends came to 11 bases. Germline CDR1 reads LNHNV; CDR2 reads YYDKDF (reference sequence). The CDR3 DNA reads as TGTGCCACCAGCAGAGATACCGCGGGGACTGGGGCCAACGTCCTGACTTTC. Protein sequence: CATSRDTAGTGANVLTF.

The rearrangement joins TRBV6-5 to TRBJ1-1; possibly TRBD1 for D (6 bases). CDR1 is MNHEY and CDR2 is SVGAGI in the germline V gene. The V end was cut by 0 bases, the J end by 6 bases, with 14 bases between. The CDR3 loop spans 15 amino acids. CDR3 residues: CASSYSPGVASEAFF. The DNA for the CDR3 is TGTGCCAGCAGTTACTCCCCAGGGGTTGCTTCTGAAGCTTTCTTT.

This clone was picked up a small number of times. This chain joins TRBV30 and TRBJ2-1; D remains unclear. Germline V gene lookup returns CDR1 GTSNPN and CDR2 SVGIG (reference sequence). The CDR3 length is 14 residues. The V end lost 0 bases, the J end lost 5 bases, and 11 bases lay between the germline ends. The CDR3 region has the DNA TGTGCCTGGAGTGTACTAACTACCCACAATGAGCAGTTCTTC. This encodes CAWSVLTTHNEQFF.

The rearrangement joins TRBV12-1 to TRBJ2-1; the table's TRBD2 call for D was not verified on the DNA. TRBV12-1 is a documented pseudogene. This CDR3 has 16 amino acids. The CDR3 is CASSLPSGPPYNEQFF. The CDR3 DNA reads TGTGCCAGCAGCTTACCTAGCGGGCCACCGTACAATGAGCAGTTCTTC.

The chain is built from TRBV19 and TRBJ2-2, with unresolved D. The CDR3 consists of 12 residues. Germline-derived CDR1 and CDR2 are LNHDA and SQIVND (reference sequence). Trimming shortened V by 7 bases and J by 6 bases, and 9 bases separated the two germline ends. The CDR3 region has the DNA TGTGCCAGTACCCCCCTCTCCGGGGAGCTGTTTTTT. Amino acids: CASTPLSGELFF.

The J gene is TRBJ2-5, the V gene TRBV10-2; possible D gene TRBD2, 6 bases. The germline gives CDR1 WSHSY, CDR2 SAAADI. This CDR3 contains 14 residues. V was cut by 4 bases and J by 5 bases, with 14 bases left in between. The CDR3 protein is CASSVPGAGETQYF. For the CDR3, the DNA is TGCGCCAGCAGTGTGCCGGGAGCTGGGGAGACCCAGTACTTC.

The genes are TRBV15 and TRBJ1-1; D is ambiguous. Germline values: CDR1 LNHNV, CDR2 YYDKDF (reference sequence). The CDR3 consists of 12 residues. Deletions cut 3 bases from V and 5 bases from J, with 7 bases between. The CDR3 coding sequence is TGTGCCACCAGCAGCGTGAGAACTGAAGCTTTCTTT. Translation gives CATSSVRTEAFF. Drawing the rest from reference TRBV15 and TRBJ1-1, the complete variable domain is DAMVIQNPRYQVTQFGKPVTLSCSQTLNHNVMYWYQQKSSQAPKLLFHYYDKDFNNEADTPDNFQSRRPNTSFCFLDIRSPGLGDTAMYLCATSSVRTEAFFGQGTRLTVV.

This sequence joins TRBV9 and TRBJ2-3; TRBD2 matches at 11 bases. The J segment lost 5 bases and the V segment lost 0 bases, leaving 2 bases of the junction unmatched. Germline V gene data show CDR1 as SGDLS and CDR2 as YYNGEE. The CDR3 loop spans 15 amino acids. The CDR3 DNA follows: TGTGCCAGCAGCGTAGGGCTAGCGGGGGGAGATACGCAGTATTTT. It translates to CASSVGLAGGDTQYF.

The CDR3 sequence is CASSTGGSGGYTF. In DNA, the CDR3 is TGTGCCAGCAGCACCGGGGGGTCGGGCGGCTACACCTTC. This chain joins TRBV28 and TRBJ1-2; D may be TRBD1 (5 bases). This CDR3 has 13 residues. Germline CDR1 MDHEN, CDR2 SYDVKM. Trimming removed 6 bases from V and 8 bases from J, with 16 bases in between.

V usage is TRBV24-1 and J usage is TRBJ2-7, with 7 bases that match TRBD2. Losses at the gene ends were 2 bases for V and 2 bases for J; bases not matched to a gene: 2. Germline V lookup: CDR1 KGHDR, CDR2 SFDVKD. This CDR3 is 14 amino acids long. CDR3 nucleotide sequence: TGTGCCACCAGTGATTCCCGGGGGGCCTACGAGCAGTACTTC. Translation: CATSDSRGAYEQYF.

This clone was seen a handful of times. The chain has TRBV28 and TRBJ2-7, with TRBD2 identical over 11 bases. Germline V gene sequence: CDR1 MDHEN, CDR2 SYDVKM. J lost 1 base, V lost 7 bases, and 9 bases had no gene match. This CDR3 has 16 residues. DNA for the CDR3: TGTGCCAGCACTTTGGGTGGGACTAGCGGTTCCTACGAGCAGTACTTC. Encoded protein: CASTLGGTSGSYEQYF.